This is a list of T cell receptor beta chains from one sample in a study of shared clonotypes between healthy human individuals. Measured with immunoSEQ multiplex PCR; TCRdb has only the in-frame clones, and not every one. The table has a few million clones, over 85% seen once. Source material: naive CD8+ T cells from PBMCs. The source of these receptors is a man between 18 and 35 years old in good health. Some clones in this sample may be carry-over from other donors' samples. Both conserved end residues are part of each CDR3. The order of the fields is D gene, J gene, V gene, clone size, CDR3 protein, CDR3 DNA. D genes are given only for firm matches. The size field is filled for only some rows; it gives once, few, many or a size class.

.,TRBJ2-3,TRBV14,.,CASSQGPTRLYTDTQYF,TGTGCCAGCAGCCAAGGCCCCACGAGGCTCTACACAGATACGCAGTATTTT
TRBD1,TRBJ2-1,TRBV18,.,CASSPARQGPHEQFF,TGTGCCAGCTCACCAGCGAGACAGGGCCCCCATGAGCAGTTCTTC
TRBD2,TRBJ2-7,TRBV6-1,.,CASSETSGRYYEQYF,TGTGCCAGCAGTGAAACTAGCGGGAGGTATTACGAGCAGTACTTC
.,TRBJ2-7,TRBV7-9,.,CASSSSMGEQYF,TGTGCCAGCAGCTCCTCAATGGGGGAGCAGTACTTC
TRBD1,TRBJ2-1,TRBV28,.,CASSSGTGNHNEQFF,TGTGCCAGCAGTTCCGGGACAGGGAACCACAATGAGCAGTTCTTC
.,TRBJ2-4,TRBV28,.,CASSPLGDNEEDIQYF,TGTGCCAGCAGTCCTTTAGGGGACAACGAGGAGGACATTCAGTACTTC
.,TRBJ2-7,TRBV5-8,.,CASSSISLTRYEQYF,TGTGCCAGCAGCTCCATCAGCCTTACCCGATACGAGCAGTACTTC
TRBD1,TRBJ2-5,TRBV4-1,.,CASSQPGTGGGETQYF,TGCGCCAGCAGCCAGCCCGGGACAGGCGGTGGGGAGACCCAGTACTTC
.,TRBJ1-2,TRBV28,.,CASSMPGGSGYTF,TGTGCCAGCAGTATGCCCGGGGGAAGCGGCTACACCTTC
TRBD1,TRBJ1-4,TRBV29-1,few,CSALGTANEKLFF,TGCAGCGCGCTAGGGACAGCTAATGAAAAACTGTTTTTT
.,TRBJ1-2,TRBV10-2,.,CASSEIGRVSYGYTF,TGCGCCAGCAGTGAGATCGGACGGGTCTCGTATGGCTACACCTTC
.,TRBJ1-2,TRBV5-1,.,CASSLEQHYGYTF,TGCGCCAGCAGCTTGGAACAACACTATGGCTACACCTTC
TRBD1,TRBJ2-7,TRBV7-9,.,CASSPGGGSYEQYF,TGTGCCAGCAGCCCAGGGGGCGGTTCCTACGAGCAGTACTTC
TRBD1,TRBJ2-7,TRBV7-9,.,CASSPPTGREEQYF,TGTGCCAGCAGCCCCCCGACAGGGCGAGAGGAGCAGTACTTC
.,TRBJ2-2,TRBV4-2,few,CASSQVIRERTGELFF,TGTGCCAGCAGCCAAGTTATTCGGGAGCGGACCGGGGAGCTGTTTTTT
TRBD1,TRBJ1-2,TRBV7-3,.,CASSLTWGQGRDGYTF,TGTGCCAGCAGCTTAACGTGGGGACAGGGACGGGATGGCTACACCTTC
TRBD2,TRBJ2-5,TRBV5-1,.,CASIGPLGGSIGETQYF,TGCGCCAGCATCGGACCGCTGGGCGGGAGCATCGGCGAGACCCAGTACTTC
.,TRBJ2-5,TRBV4-1,.,CASSPGGVETQYF,TGCGCCAGCAGCCCCGGGGGTGTGGAGACCCAGTACTTC
.,TRBJ2-7,TRBV6-5,.,CASSYQYEQYF,TGTGCCAGCAGTTACCAATACGAGCAGTACTTC
.,TRBJ2-6,TRBV19,.,CASSLKSRTRGPSGANVLTF,TGTGCCAGTAGTCTCAAAAGCCGGACTCGGGGGCCCTCTGGGGCCAACGTCCTGACTTTC